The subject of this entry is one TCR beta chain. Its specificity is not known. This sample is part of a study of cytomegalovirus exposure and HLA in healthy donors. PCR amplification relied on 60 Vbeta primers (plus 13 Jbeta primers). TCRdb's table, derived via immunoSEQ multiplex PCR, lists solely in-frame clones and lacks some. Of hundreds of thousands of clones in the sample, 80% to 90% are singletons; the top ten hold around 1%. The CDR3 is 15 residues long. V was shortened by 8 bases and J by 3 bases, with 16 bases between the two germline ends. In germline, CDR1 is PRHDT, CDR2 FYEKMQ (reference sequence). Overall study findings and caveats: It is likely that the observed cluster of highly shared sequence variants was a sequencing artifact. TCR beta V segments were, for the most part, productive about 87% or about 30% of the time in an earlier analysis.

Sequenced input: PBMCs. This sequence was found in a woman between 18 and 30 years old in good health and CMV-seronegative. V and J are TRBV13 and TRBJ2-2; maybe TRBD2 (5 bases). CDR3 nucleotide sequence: TGTGCCAGCGGGGAGATCCTCGGTGACACCGGGGAGCTGTTTTTT. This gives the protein CASGEILGDTGELFF.